This T cell receptor (beta chain) was captured by sequencing in a study of control samples from healthy donors and cancer patients. Profiling relied on immunoSEQ multiplex PCR, and the TCRdb table lists in-frame clones only, not all of them. The table includes 150,000 or so clones, almost 90% detected once. This CDR3 is built from 13 residues. Trimming took 5 bases from V and 3 from J; bases not matched to a gene: 2. The sequence came from a woman aged 25-40 years in good health. The material sequenced was blood. The chain uses TRBV12-3 or TRBV12-4 and TRBJ2-7; 9 positions agree with TRBD2. CDR3 region: CASSVSGGYEQYV. The CDR3 bases are TGTGCCAGCAGTGTTAGCGGGGGCTACGAGCAGTACGTC.